A selection of T cell receptor beta chains follows, all from one sample in a study of shared T cell receptors in the human thymus. Produced via immunoSEQ multiplex PCR; TCRdb's table is partial and in-frame only. The profile covers 720,000 or so clones, with roughly 85% appearing a single time and around 0.01% taken by the ten largest. These data were likewise used in another study, on human thymus T cells.

The sequenced material came from thymocytes. Receptors were obtained from a girl under three years old with a congenital heart defect. The conserved cysteine and the conserved F or W are not part of the CDR3 here. Fields, in order: CDR3 protein, CDR3 length, V gene, J gene, clone size. Only part of the rows carry a size: once, few, many, or a class if the clone is expanded.

ASSHHKLAGGLDEQF	15	TRBV4-1	TRBJ2-1	-
ASSYLGREAYEQY	13	TRBV27	TRBJ2-7	-
ASSGKGDRGGYEQY	14	TRBV25-1	TRBJ2-7	-
ASSPPDSDKGYGYT	14	TRBV18	TRBJ1-2	-
ASSPGTGKLVNTEAF	15	TRBV5-5	TRBJ1-1	-
ASSQPIGQGTVFTQY	15	TRBV4-1	TRBJ2-3	-
ASSQDKGDTGELF	13	TRBV4-1	TRBJ2-2	-
SVEAGLAMGYT	11	TRBV29-1	TRBJ1-2	-
ASSKTGDSNQPQH	13	TRBV10-1	TRBJ1-5	few
ASHQGQGCSGANVLT	15	TRBV19	TRBJ2-6	few
ASSLEPQQGTTDTQY	15	TRBV7-2	TRBJ2-3	-
ASSLDPTGTGTTEAF	15	TRBV7-8	TRBJ1-1	-
ASSLEPQH	8	TRBV6-1	TRBJ1-5	once
ASSLRPENTDRQETQY	16	TRBV7-2	TRBJ2-5	once
ASSQEVYRFYGYT	13	TRBV4-3	TRBJ1-2	-
ASSLPDRAQRNYGYT	15	TRBV5-8	TRBJ1-2	-
ASSLARRAGDGGANVLT	17	TRBV7-9	TRBJ2-6	few
ASSLDWDSFNYGYT	14	TRBV7-2	TRBJ1-2	-
ASSAPSLTGPMGYT	14	TRBV11-3	TRBJ1-2	-
SVEDKRTGERTTEAF	15	TRBV29-1	TRBJ1-1	once
ASSPGQGCQETQY	13	TRBV7-7	TRBJ2-5	-
ASSQKTGPPCYEQY	14	TRBV4-1	TRBJ2-7	-
ASTVLPSNQPQH	12	TRBV28	TRBJ1-5	few
ASSLRGGGQGNEQY	14	TRBV5-1	TRBJ2-7	-
ASSVGGQPQNQPQH	14	TRBV2	TRBJ1-5	-
ASSVEDGSSYNSPLH	15	TRBV9	TRBJ1-6	-
ASSGSVNEQF	10	TRBV9	TRBJ2-1	-
ASRDARQDGAGNTIY	15	TRBV2	TRBJ1-3	-
ASNVMGGVGYEQY	13	TRBV7-2	TRBJ2-7	-
ASSISGQGSGELF	13	TRBV19	TRBJ2-2	-
ASSARDSKNIQY	12	TRBV2	TRBJ2-4	-
ASSQDTGERTLGEAF	15	TRBV4-3	TRBJ1-1	-
ASRRSNGTPNGYT	13	TRBV27	TRBJ1-2	few
ASSEGTDSEGLTDTQY	16	TRBV10-1	TRBJ2-3	once
ATSCRTGEFSNQPQH	15	TRBV15	TRBJ1-5	few
ASSRVRPGQGNTGELF	16	TRBV4-1	TRBJ2-2	-
ASSQDEREFTDTQY	14	TRBV4-3	TRBJ2-3	-
ASSLVKGQGISYEQY	15	TRBV7-9	TRBJ2-7	-
ASSLGRERGSNQPQH	15	TRBV7-2	TRBJ1-5	-
AWSPGTQGGIQY	12	TRBV30	TRBJ2-4	-
ASSIQQGHTEAF	12	TRBV19	TRBJ1-1	-
ATSRVLTGNQPQH	13	TRBV15	TRBJ1-5	-
AWVGPGTGANTIY	13	TRBV30	TRBJ1-3	-
ASRQGRRGNTIY	12	TRBV6-6	TRBJ1-3	-
ASSEGGRETQY	11	TRBV6-1	TRBJ2-5	few
ASSFDRESEAF	11	TRBV27	TRBJ1-1	few
ASSPEVMSGEAPQGNQPQH	19	TRBV4-2	TRBJ1-5	-
ASSENVRSRRDTEAF	15	TRBV2	TRBJ1-1	-
ASSEWTAGGNQPQH	14	TRBV2	TRBJ1-5	-
ASSPYFLDRGLLHLYEQY	18	TRBV19	TRBJ2-7	-
ASSPDRPGANVLT	13	TRBV6-5	TRBJ2-6	-
ASSLGQKNTEAF	12	TRBV5-4	TRBJ1-1	-
ASSQDNPRGYEQY	13	TRBV4-3	TRBJ2-7	-
ASSLEIPDCEQF	12	TRBV7-2	TRBJ2-1	-
ASSDRGRGMVETQY	14	TRBV18	TRBJ2-5	-